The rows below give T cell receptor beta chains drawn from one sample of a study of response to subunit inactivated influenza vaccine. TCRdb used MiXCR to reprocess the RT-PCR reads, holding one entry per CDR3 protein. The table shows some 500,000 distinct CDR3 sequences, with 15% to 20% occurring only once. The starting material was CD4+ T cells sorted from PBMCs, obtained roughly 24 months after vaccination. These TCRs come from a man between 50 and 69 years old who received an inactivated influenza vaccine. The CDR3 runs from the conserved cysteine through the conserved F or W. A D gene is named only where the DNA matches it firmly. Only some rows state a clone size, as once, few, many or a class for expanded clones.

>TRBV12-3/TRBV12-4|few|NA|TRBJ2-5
CASSLSQYQETQYF
TGTGCCAGCAGTTTGAGTCAGTACCAAGAGACCCAGTACTTC
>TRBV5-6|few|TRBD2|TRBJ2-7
CASSLGLSGDSYEQYF
TGTGCCAGCAGCTTGGGACTTAGCGGGGATTCCTACGAGCAGTACTTC
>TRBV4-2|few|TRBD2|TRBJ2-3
CASSQGFLAASTDTQYF
TGCGCCAGCAGCCAAGGATTTCTAGCGGCTAGCACAGATACGCAGTATTTT
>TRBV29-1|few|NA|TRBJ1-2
CSVREQIHGYTF
TGCAGCGTTCGCGAACAGATCCATGGCTACACCTTC
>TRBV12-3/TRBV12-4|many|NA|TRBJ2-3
CASTSRGTDTQYF
TGTGCCAGCACCTCCAGGGGAACAGATACGCAGTATTTT
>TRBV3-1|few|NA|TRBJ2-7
CASSPRGGAYEQYF
TGTGCCAGCAGCCCCCGAGGGGGAGCCTACGAGCAGTACTTC
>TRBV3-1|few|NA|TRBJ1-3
CASSLAGISGNTIYF
TGTGCCAGCAGCCTGGCCGGGATCTCTGGAAACACCATATATTTT
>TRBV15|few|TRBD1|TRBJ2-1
CATSRRDRDPYNEQFF
TGTGCCACCAGCAGGAGGGACAGGGATCCCTACAATGAGCAGTTCTTC
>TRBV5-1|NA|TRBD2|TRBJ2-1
CASSLGGTTSYNEQFF
TGCGCCAGCAGCTTGGGGGGGACTACCTCCTACAATGAGCAGTTCTTC
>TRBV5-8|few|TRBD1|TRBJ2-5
CASSFWDRREETQYF
TGTGCCAGCAGCTTCTGGGACAGGCGAGAAGAGACCCAGTACTTC
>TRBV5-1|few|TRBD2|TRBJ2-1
CASSSEAGGSYNEQFF
TGCGCCAGCAGCTCAGAAGCGGGGGGCTCCTACAATGAGCAGTTCTTC
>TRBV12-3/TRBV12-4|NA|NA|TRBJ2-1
CASSLKRPSTSYEQFF
TGTGCCAGCAGCCTCAAAAGGCCTAGTACATCCTATGAGCAGTTCTTC
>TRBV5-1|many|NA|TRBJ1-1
CASSLGGTRNTEAFF
TGCGCCAGCAGCCTTGGTGGCACAAGGAACACTGAAGCTTTCTTT
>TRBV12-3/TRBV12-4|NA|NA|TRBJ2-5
CASSLLGQQETQYF
TGTGCCAGCAGTTTATTAGGACAACAAGAGACCCAGTACTTC
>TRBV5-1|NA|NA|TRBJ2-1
CASSLGRVANNEQFF
TGCGCCAGCAGCTTGGGCAGGGTTGCCAACAATGAGCAGTTCTTC
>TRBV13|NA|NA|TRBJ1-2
CASSPRQEAFYGYTF
TGTGCCAGCAGCCCCCGACAGGAGGCCTTCTATGGCTACACCTTC
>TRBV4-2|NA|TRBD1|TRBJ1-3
CASRLDPGQVASGNTIYF
TGTGCCAGCAGACTAGATCCGGGACAGGTCGCCTCTGGAAACACCATATATTTT
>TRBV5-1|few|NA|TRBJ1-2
CASSLEGTHTF
TGCGCCAGCAGCTTGGAGGGGACCCACACCTTC
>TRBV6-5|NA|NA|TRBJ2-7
CASSYSMSGTRGSYEQYF
TGTGCCAGCAGTTACTCGATGTCCGGGACCCGAGGGTCCTACGAGCAGTACTTC
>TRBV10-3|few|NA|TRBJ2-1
CAISTYNEQFF
TGTGCCATCAGTACCTATAATGAGCAGTTCTTC
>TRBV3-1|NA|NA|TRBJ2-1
CASSQDAGTRSYNEQFF
TGTGCCAGCAGCCAAGATGCGGGGACCCGCTCCTACAATGAGCAGTTCTTC
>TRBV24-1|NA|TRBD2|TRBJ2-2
CATSAGTNTGELFF
TGTGCCACCTCAGCGGGAACGAACACCGGGGAGCTGTTTTTT
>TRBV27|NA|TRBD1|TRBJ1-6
CASSTGVGNNSPLHF
TGTGCCAGCAGTACAGGGGTGGGTAATAATTCACCCCTCCACTTT
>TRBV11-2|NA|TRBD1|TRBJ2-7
CASSYWDSYEQYF
TGTGCCAGCAGCTATTGGGACAGCTACGAGCAGTACTTC
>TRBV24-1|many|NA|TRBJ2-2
CATSDVRLGVRGGTGELFF
TGTGCCACCAGTGATGTCCGTCTAGGGGTGAGAGGTGGCACCGGGGAGCTGTTTTTT
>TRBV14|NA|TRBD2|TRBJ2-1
CASSQSGPGTSGRDIQSSYNEQFF
TGTGCCAGCAGCCAATCCGGGCCAGGGACTAGCGGGAGGGACATTCAGAGCTCCTACAATGAGCAGTTCTTC
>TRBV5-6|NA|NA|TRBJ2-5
CASSIGQSQETQYF
TGTGCCAGCAGCATCGGACAGAGCCAAGAGACCCAGTACTTC
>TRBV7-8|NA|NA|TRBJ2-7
CASSHGTVPREQYF
TGTGCCAGCAGCCATGGGACTGTTCCTCGCGAGCAGTACTTC
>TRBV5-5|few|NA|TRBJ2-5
CASSTQTETQYF
TGTGCCAGCAGCACCCAGACGGAGACCCAGTACTTC
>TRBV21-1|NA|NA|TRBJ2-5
CASSNPLGHRQETQYF
TGTGCCAGCAGCAATCCACTAGGGCATCGCCAAGAGACCCAGTACTTC
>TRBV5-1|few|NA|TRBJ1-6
CASSPTGRTNSPLHF
TGCGCCAGCAGCCCGACGGGACGGACCAATTCACCCCTCCACTTT
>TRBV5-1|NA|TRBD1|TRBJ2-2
CASSSWDRNTGELFF
TGCGCCAGCAGCTCCTGGGACAGAAACACCGGGGAGCTGTTTTTT
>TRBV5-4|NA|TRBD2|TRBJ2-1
CASSSASGMGVNEQFF
TGTGCCAGCAGCTCGGCGAGCGGGATGGGTGTCAATGAGCAGTTCTTC
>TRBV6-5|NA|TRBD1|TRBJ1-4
CASSYGTVNEKLFF
TGTGCCAGCAGTTACGGGACAGTTAATGAAAAACTGTTTTTT
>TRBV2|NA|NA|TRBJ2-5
CASRVGPEETQYF
TGTGCCAGCAGAGTGGGCCCCGAAGAGACCCAGTACTTC
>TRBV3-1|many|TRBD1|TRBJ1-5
CASSLFRDRGQPQHF
TGTGCCAGCAGCCTATTCCGGGACAGGGGTCAGCCCCAGCATTTT
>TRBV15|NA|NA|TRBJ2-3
CATSRGPWTDTQYF
TGTGCCACCAGCAGAGGGCCCTGGACAGATACGCAGTATTTT
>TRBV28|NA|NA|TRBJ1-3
CASSSTLGLSGNTIYF
TGTGCCAGCAGCTCAACCCTCGGACTCTCTGGAAACACCATATATTTT
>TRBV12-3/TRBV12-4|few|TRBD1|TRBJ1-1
CASSTSLGQGWTEAFF
TGTGCCAGCAGTACCTCCTTGGGACAGGGATGGACTGAAGCTTTCTTT
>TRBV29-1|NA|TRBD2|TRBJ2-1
CSVETSGHYNEQFF
TGCAGCGTCGAGACTAGCGGGCATTACAATGAGCAGTTCTTC
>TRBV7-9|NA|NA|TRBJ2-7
CASSLVGGIYYEQYF
TGTGCCAGCAGCTTAGTTGGGGGAATCTACTACGAGCAGTACTTC
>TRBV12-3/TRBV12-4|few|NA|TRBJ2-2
CASTQWGFQVSGELFF
TGTGCCAGCACCCAGTGGGGATTCCAGGTATCCGGGGAGCTGTTTTTT
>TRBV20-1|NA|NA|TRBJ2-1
CSARDRGGGSYNEQFF
TGCAGTGCTAGAGATAGAGGAGGGGGCTCCTACAATGAGCAGTTCTTC
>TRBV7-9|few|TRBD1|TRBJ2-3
CASSYNGQGPTDTQYF
TGTGCCAGCAGTTACAATGGACAGGGGCCAACAGATACGCAGTATTTT
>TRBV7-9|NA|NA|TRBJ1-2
CASSLAGNRANYGYTF
TGTGCCAGCAGCTTAGCAGGGAATAGAGCTAACTATGGCTACACCTTC
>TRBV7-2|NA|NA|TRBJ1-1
CASSSGLRGTEAFF
TGTGCCAGCAGCTCGGGTCTCAGAGGCACTGAAGCTTTCTTT